This paragraph reports one TCR beta chain. What it recognizes is unknown. These data originate in a study of siplizumab effects on memory and regulatory T cells. Overall study results and limits: Whether proliferating Tregs in siplizumab cultures suppress was not functionally confirmed. In controls, about 28% of mappable alloreactive CD4+ clones were Treg-derived on average, versus about 75% with siplizumab.

Data came from immunoSEQ multiplex PCR; TCRdb stores just in-frame clones and leaves some out. The sample yields some 97,000 clones, less than 95% seen once. The V segment lost 1 base and the J segment 4 bases; nucleotides outside the gene matches: 4. Germline values: CDR1 SGHRS, CDR2 YFSETQ. CDR3 length: 15 residues. The V call is TRBV5-1, the J call TRBJ2-7; TRBD1 matches 11 bases. This receptor was identified in a human donor in good health. The sample taken for sequencing was non-Treg CD4+ T cells sorted from blood. Here the CDR3 reads CASSLMDRGPYEQYF. The CDR3 coding sequence is TGCGCCAGCAGCTTGATGGACAGGGGGCCTTACGAGCAGTACTTC.